This TCR beta chain was identified during a study of blood T cell repertoires in COVID-19. Study background: The analysed material was cDNA or gDNA that came from T cells, B-cell-depleted T cells, or PBMCs.

Profiled with immunoSEQ multiplex PCR; TCRdb holds only in-frame clones, not every one. The sample lists about 280,000 clones, around 90% occurring once. Those enrolled, adults aged 18 to 89 years, came from about two dozen US areas. Clinical history as reported by participants underpinned cohort assignment. Trimming shortened V by 3 bases and J by 0 bases, and 10 bases separated the two germline ends. The germline V gene encodes CDR1 SNHLY and CDR2 FYNNEI. There are 15 residues in the CDR3. V and J are TRBV2 and TRBJ2-3, with D uncertain. This clonotype originated in a woman aged 30 to 39 with acute COVID-19. Sequences were obtained from PBMCs or T cells enriched from blood (not recorded which). The CDR3 spells CASSERSGSTDTQYF. The CDR3 nucleotides read TGTGCCAGCAGTGAGAGGTCTGGGAGCACAGATACGCAGTATTTT.